What follows are 18 T cell receptor beta chains derived from one specimen sequenced in a study of CD8 T cells in ankylosing spondylitis. TCRdb redid the calling of the 5' RACE reads with MiXCR, one entry per CDR3 protein. The data contain over 100,000 distinct CDR3 sequences, over 10% of them singletons. Source material: blood, either unsorted or a sorted T cell fraction (not recorded which). Receptors were obtained from a female donor with ankylosing spondylitis or in good health (not recorded which).

This clonotype was seen many times. The chain joins TRBV4-1 to TRBJ2-2; 9 bases are a match to TRBD1. This CDR3 has 16 amino acids. V shed 3 bases and J 2 bases; nucleotides not matched to a gene: 4. Germline V lookup: CDR1 MGHRA, CDR2 YSYEKL. The CDR3 here is CASSQGTGKNTGELFF. In DNA, the CDR3 is TGCGCCAGCAGCCAGGGGACAGGGAAAAACACCGGGGAGCTGTTTTTT.

This clonotype occurred many times. The chain couples TRBV29-1 to TRBJ1-2; 7 nucleotides match TRBD1. The V and J ends lost 7 bases and 6 bases, in that order; junction bases with no gene match: 23. Germline CDR1 and CDR2: SQVTM and ANQGSEA. CDR3 length: 17 residues. CDR3 amino acids: CSGSPYRQDRVENGYTF. CDR3 bases: TGCAGCGGGAGTCCCTACCGCCAAGACAGGGTGGAAAATGGCTACACCTTC.

This clonotype was counted at least ten times. The V gene is TRBV10-3, the J gene TRBJ2-3; either TRBD1 or TRBD2 may fit D (5 bases each). The CDR3 has 13 amino acids. CDR1 and CDR2 (germline): ENHRY, SYGVKD. V was cut by 10 bases and J by 1 base, with 12 bases left in between. The CDR3 DNA reads as TGTGCCACGGGGCTCGAGCGCACAGATACGCAGTATTTT. It is translated as CATGLERTDTQYF.

This clonotype has at least ten counts. The rearrangement links TRBV5-1 to TRBJ2-1, with a tentative D call TRBD2 (6 bases). The CDR3 sequence is 14 residues long. Germline assignment: CDR1 SGHRS and CDR2 YFSETQ. Trimming took 2 bases from V and 2 from J, leaving 8 bases between them. The CDR3 region is CASSFRLAYNEQFF. In nucleotides, the CDR3 is TGCGCCAGCAGCTTCCGACTAGCCTACAATGAGCAGTTCTTC. Looking up the rest from reference TRBV5-1 and TRBJ2-1 gives the full variable domain: KAGVTQTPRYLIKTRGQQVTLSCSPISGHRSVSWYQQTPGQGLQFLFEYFSETQRNKGNFPGRFSGRQFSNSRSEMNVSTLELGDSALYLCASSFRLAYNEQFFGPGTRLTVL.

This clonotype was picked up many times. The rearrangement joins TRBV9 to TRBJ2-1, with D uncertain. The CDR3 has 16 amino acids. Trimming removed 4 bases at V and 0 bases at J, with 14 bases between. CDR1 is SGDLS and CDR2 is YYNGEE in the germline V gene. CDR3 in DNA: TGTGCCAGCAGCTTGGACCAATTCAGCTCCTACAATGAGCAGTTCTTC. This translates into CASSLDQFSSYNEQFF.

The chain combines TRBV2 with TRBJ1-3; no clear D gene. This CDR3 contains 19 residues. Germline V gene data show CDR1 as SNHLY and CDR2 as FYNNEI. Trimming stripped 7 bases from V and 0 bases from J, with 25 bases between. CDR3 residues: CASIRPPDGPRTSGNTIYF. DNA of the CDR3: TGTGCCAGCATCCGCCCCCCTGATGGGCCCCGGACCTCTGGAAACACCATATATTTT.

A remark on this clonotype: A much larger clonotype is one base distant, so this may be a read error. The rearrangement links TRBV5-6 to TRBJ2-5; D is undetermined. Germline CDR1 is SGHDT and CDR2 is YYEEEE. This CDR3 comprises 16 residues. V lost 2 bases and J 5 bases, leaving 19 bases between the germline ends. The chain's CDR3 is CASSFVFDLIWETQYF. In nucleotides, the CDR3 is TGTGCCAGCAGCTTTGTCTTCGATCTCATATGGGAGACCCAGTACTTC.

In the case of this clonotype: This may be a read error, as it is one base from a much larger clone. The gene calls are TRBV7-4 and TRBJ1-1; D unresolved. This CDR3 contains 14 residues. CDR1 SGHVT and CDR2 SQSDAQ come from the germline V gene. CDR3 sequence (DNA): TGTGCCAACAGCGCGTCGCGGGTAGGAACTGAAGCTTTCTTT. This gives the protein CANSASRVGTEAFF.

This clonotype has ten or more counts. V is TRBV28 and J is TRBJ1-1, with D possibly being TRBD1 (6 bases). V lost 3 bases, J lost 8 bases, and 13 bases lay in between. CDR3 length: 13 amino acids. Germline CDR1 is MDHEN and CDR2 is SYDVKM. CDR3: CASSLGEGGEAFF. The CDR3 bases are TGTGCCAGCAGTTTGGGGGAGGGGGGCGAAGCTTTCTTT.

Regarding this clonotype: A read error may explain this, as a much larger clone is one base away. This sequence joins TRBV3-1 and TRBJ1-2; 7 nucleotides line up with TRBD1. The CDR3 is 14 residues long. In germline, CDR1 is LGHDT, CDR2 YNNKEL (reference sequence). CDR3 coding DNA: TGTGCCAGCAGTACCGGACAGGCTTACTATGGCGACACCTTC. This gives the protein CASSTGQAYYGDTF. Supplemented by reference TRBV3-1 and TRBJ1-2, the full variable domain reads DTAVSQTPKYLVTQMGNDKSIKCEQNLGHDTMYWYKQDSKKFLKIMFSYNNKELIINETVPNRFSPKSPDKAHLNLHINSLELGDSAVYFCASSTGQAYYGDTFGSGTRLTVV.

This clonotype was observed at least ten times. The genes are TRBV2 and TRBJ2-5; possible D gene TRBD1, 5 bases. CDR1 SNHLY and CDR2 FYNNEI come from the germline V gene. This CDR3 has 13 residues. V lost 2 bases to trimming and J lost 7 bases, with 11 bases between them. This CDR3 is CASSESGKGTQYF. In DNA form, the CDR3 reads TGTGCCAGCAGTGAATCAGGGAAAGGGACCCAGTACTTC.

This clonotype was seen ten or more times. The rearrangement uses TRBV12-3 or TRBV12-4 and TRBJ2-7; the D gene is possibly TRBD1 (6 bases). This CDR3 spans 15 amino acids. Trimming removed 6 bases at V and 0 bases at J, with 15 bases between. For the CDR3, the DNA is TGTGCCAGCAGCCCTGGGACAACCAGCTCCTACGAGCAGTACTTC. It encodes CASSPGTTSSYEQYF.

This clonotype was detected many times. The chain recombines TRBV28 with TRBJ1-1, with 8 bases aligning to TRBD1. With V trimmed by 6 bases and J by 10 bases, 7 bases remained unmatched. The CDR3 length is 12 residues. Germline values: CDR1 MDHEN, CDR2 SYDVKM. The CDR3 DNA reads as TGTGCCAGCAGCTACAGGGGGATGGGAGCTTTCTTT. Amino acid sequence: CASSYRGMGAFF.

Only a few counts were recorded for this clonotype. V is TRBV7-2 and J is TRBJ2-2; D gene uncertain. Looked up from germline, CDR1 is SGHTA and CDR2 is FQGNSA. The ends were cut back, 3 bases at V and 6 bases at J, with 17 bases in the middle. The CDR3 runs to 16 residues. The CDR3 region is CASSFRMGSGPGELFF. The CDR3 DNA reads as TGTGCCAGCAGCTTTCGGATGGGAAGTGGTCCCGGGGAGCTGTTTTTT.

Ten or more counts support this clonotype. The genes are TRBV29-1 and TRBJ2-1; tentatively, D is TRBD2 (5 bases). The CDR3 runs 12 residues. Germline assignment: CDR1 SQVTM and CDR2 ANQGSEA. V lost 4 bases, J lost 8 bases, and 12 bases lay in between. CDR3 residues: CSVGPGEHEQFF. The CDR3 DNA sequence: TGCAGCGTTGGGCCCGGGGAGCATGAGCAGTTCTTC.

Points on this clonotype: A much larger clone is a single base away; this may be a read error. The V call is TRBV20-1, the J call TRBJ2-2; D possibly corresponds to TRBD2 (7 bases). CDR1 and CDR2 (germline): DFQATT, SNEGSKA (reference sequence). The CDR3 is made up of 16 amino acids. In nucleotides, the CDR3 is TGCAGTGTTCTCGCCCCCGGGGGGCGGATCGACGGGGCGCTGTTTTTT. Its translation: CSVLAPGGRIDGALFF.

In this sample, this clonotype turned up many times. The V gene is TRBV20-1, the J gene TRBJ2-4; 7 bases agree with TRBD2. CDR3 length: 12 amino acids. V dropped 8 bases and J dropped 5; count of bases not matched to a gene: 6. Germline V lookup: CDR1 DFQATT, CDR2 SNEGSKA (reference sequence). The CDR3 sequence is CSYHGRENIQYF. Written as DNA, the CDR3 is TGCAGTTACCATGGGAGGGAAAACATTCAGTACTTC.

This clonotype was observed at least ten times. This sequence joins TRBV6-5 and TRBJ1-1; maybe TRBD1 (5 bases). The CDR3 consists of 12 residues. The V and J ends lost 2 bases and 5 bases respectively, with 6 bases between them. Germline CDR1 reads MNHEY; CDR2 reads SVGAGI. The CDR3 sequence is CASSYKGTEAFF. As DNA, the CDR3 is TGTGCCAGCAGTTACAAGGGGACTGAAGCTTTCTTT.